The sequence of this T cell receptor (beta chain) was determined in a study of T cell repertoires in cytomegalovirus infection. Study information: Recently described HLA-C-restricted plus well-studied HLA-B-restricted CMV epitopes were used. Signatures in public TCR beta sequences pointed to both CMV infection and matching HLA type. Points from the study as a whole: Clonotype analysis showed dominance of the ex vivo response by HLA-C-restricted CMV-specific TCR beta clonotypes. Individuals carrying CMV plus the relevant HLA were identified by cumulative frequency of public TCR beta families.

MiXCR, applied by TCRdb to the reads, yields one record per CDR3 protein. This table has about 900,000 distinct CDR3 sequences, around a third appearing once. This clonotype was picked up a small number of times. Antigen: not known. This sequence originates from a human donor in good health (CMV status not recorded). Some clones in this sample may be carry-over from other donors' samples. The sample in question was cultured CD8+ T cells from PBMCs, obtained from culture after CMV antigen stimulation.

The CDR3 nucleotides read TGTGCCAGCAGTGAAGAGAGGCAAAACAATCAGCCCCAGCATTTT. It translates to CASSEERQNNQPQHF. J is TRBJ1-5 and V is TRBV6-1; D gene uncertain. CDR3 length: 15 amino acids. V lost 1 base to trimming and J lost 3 bases, with 10 bases between them. From germline, CDR1 is MNHNS and CDR2 SASEGT.